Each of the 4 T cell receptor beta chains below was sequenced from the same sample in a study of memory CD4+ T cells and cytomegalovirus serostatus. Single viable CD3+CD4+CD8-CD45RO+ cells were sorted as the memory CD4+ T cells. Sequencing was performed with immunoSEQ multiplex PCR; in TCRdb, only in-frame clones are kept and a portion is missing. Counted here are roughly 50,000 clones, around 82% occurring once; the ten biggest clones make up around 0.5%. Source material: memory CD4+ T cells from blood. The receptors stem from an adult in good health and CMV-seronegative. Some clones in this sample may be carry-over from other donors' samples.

CDR3: CASSLVSGRINEQFF. CDR3 sequence (DNA): TGTGCCAGCAGCTTAGTTAGCGGACGTATCAATGAGCAGTTCTTC. The chain has TRBV7-2 and TRBJ2-1; D perhaps matches TRBD2 (6 bases). Deletions cut 1 base from V and 6 bases from J, with 13 bases between. The germline gives CDR1 SGHTA, CDR2 FQGNSA. The length of the CDR3 is 15 residues.

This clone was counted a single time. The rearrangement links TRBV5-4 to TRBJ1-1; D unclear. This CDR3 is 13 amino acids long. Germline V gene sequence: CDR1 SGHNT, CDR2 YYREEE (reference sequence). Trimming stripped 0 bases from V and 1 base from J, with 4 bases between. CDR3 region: CASSLVANTEAFF. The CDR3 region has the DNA TGTGCCAGCAGCTTGGTGGCGAACACTGAAGCTTTCTTT.

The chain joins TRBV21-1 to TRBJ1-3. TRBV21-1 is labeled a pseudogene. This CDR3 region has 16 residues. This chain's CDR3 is CASSLEVVHSGNTIYF. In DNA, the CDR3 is TGTGCCAGCAGCCTGGAGGTCGTCCACTCTGGAAACACCATATATTTT.

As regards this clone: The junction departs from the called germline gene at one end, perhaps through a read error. As DNA, the CDR3 is TGTGCCAGCAGCATAGCCGGGACACCATACTCCTACGAGCAGTACTTC. It encodes CASSIAGTPYSYEQYF. The rearrangement joins TRBV7-2 to TRBJ2-7; weak D call: TRBD1 (6 bases). Germline V CDR1 and CDR2: SGHTA, FQGNSA. The CDR3 length is 16 residues. Full variable domain (missing parts from reference TRBV7-2 and TRBJ2-7): GAGVSQSPSNKVTEKGKDVELRCDPISGHTALYWYRQSLGQGLEFLIYFQGNSAPDKSGLPSDRFSAERTGGSVSTLTIQRTQQEDSAVYLCASSIAGTPYSYEQYFGPGTRLTVT.